This T cell receptor beta chain was found in a study of T cell responses to AZD1222 COVID-19 vaccine. Study findings and constraints: Every sample of the repertoires postdated the peak T cell response. Elevations in Spike-specific TCR breadth and depth followed administration of two AZD1222 doses. Most donors were white British and more were female, and clonal diversity was possibly underestimated.

Details on this clone: Antigen unknown.

Generated by immunoSEQ multiplex PCR, the TCRdb table keeps only in-frame clones and is missing some. The data hold over 65,000 clones, with around nine tenths observed a single time. There are 15 residues in the CDR3. V lost 5 bases, J lost 0 bases, and 12 bases lay in between. CDR1 is MNHEY and CDR2 is SVGAGI in the germline V gene. Here the sequenced sample was peripheral blood, taken 28 days after the second AZD1222 dose. V gene TRBV6-5 combines with J gene TRBJ2-3; D is perhaps TRBD1 (6 bases). This sequence was found in an adult who received the AZD1222 COVID-19 vaccine. The CDR3 loop reads CASSPGTLSTDTQYF. CDR3 bases: TGTGCCAGCAGTCCCGGGACACTAAGCACAGATACGCAGTATTTT.